The 16 T cell receptor beta chains below all came from one sample that was sequenced in a study of blood T cells in healthy people across ages. The second PCR ran roughly 7 to 11 cycles with a sample-barcoded 5' primer and J-beta primers. TCRdb fed the 5' RACE reads into MiXCR, producing one record per CDR3 protein. The table shows 1 million or so distinct CDR3 sequences, with around 25% occurring only once. The sample also formed part of further work on T cells of mothers and their children.

Sequenced: blood. The receptors derive from a girl aged 2 to 10 in good health.

This clonotype was recorded a few times. This sequence joins TRBV20-1 and TRBJ2-3; 9 nucleotides agree with TRBD2. There are 15 residues in the CDR3. CDR1 is DFQATT and CDR2 is SNEGSKA in the germline V gene (reference sequence). Trimming cost V 5 bases and J 0 bases; bases outside gene matches: 6. Here the CDR3 reads CSAGLAGLSTDTQYF. As DNA, the CDR3 is TGCAGTGCTGGGCTAGCGGGGCTTAGCACAGATACGCAGTATTTT.

The chain joins TRBV4-1 to TRBJ2-1, with D possibly TRBD1 on 5 matching bases. Per the germline V gene, CDR1 is MGHRA and CDR2 is YSYEKL. This CDR3 has 14 residues. V lost 0 bases and J lost 6, with 9 bases in between. The CDR3 DNA is TGCGCCAGCAGCCAAGAGGACACGTTCAATGAGCAGTTCTTC. Its protein product is CASSQEDTFNEQFF.

The chain joins TRBV20-1 to TRBJ2-7, with 8 bases aligning to TRBD1. Per germline, CDR1 DFQATT and CDR2 SNEGSKA (reference sequence). V lost 5 bases to trimming and J lost 4 bases; unmatched junction nucleotides: 7. This CDR3 contains 13 residues. The CDR3 here is CSASDRVVYEQYF. DNA of the CDR3: TGCAGTGCTTCGGACAGGGTAGTGTACGAGCAGTACTTC.

This clonotype showed up just a few times. The rearrangement links TRBV7-8 to TRBJ1-2; TRBD1 might be the D (5 bases). With 1 base removed from V and 2 bases from J, the gap between germline ends came to 11 bases. Germline V gene data show CDR1 as SGHVS and CDR2 as FQNEAQ. The CDR3 is made up of 15 amino acids. DNA for the CDR3: TGTGCCAGCAGCTTAGATCAGGGTGGCAACTATGGCTACACCTTC. Its translation is CASSLDQGGNYGYTF. Combining the CDR3 with reference TRBV7-8 and TRBJ1-2 gives the whole variable domain GAGVSQSPRYKVAKRGQDVALRCDPISGHVSLFWYQQALGQGPEFLTYFQNEAQLDKSGLPSDRFFAERPEGSVSTLKIQRTQQEDSAVYLCASSLDQGGNYGYTFGSGTRLTVV.

This clonotype was counted only a few times. The rearrangement joins TRBV29-1 to TRBJ2-1; 10 bases agree with TRBD2. Germline assignment: CDR1 SQVTM and CDR2 ANQGSEA. The CDR3 contains 13 residues. Trimming at V came to 7 bases and at J to 3 bases, leaving 3 bases not matched to a gene. The CDR3 is CSAGLASYNEQFF. Written as DNA, the CDR3 is TGCAGCGCGGGACTAGCGAGCTACAATGAGCAGTTCTTC.

In this sample, this clonotype turned up a few times. The V and J genes are TRBV4-2 and TRBJ2-2; D call uncertain. Germline values: CDR1 LGHNA, CDR2 YNFKEQ. The CDR3 has 12 residues. Between the trimmed V and J ends, which lost 0 bases and 8 bases, there was a span of 4 bases. CDR3 region: CASSQERGELFF. The CDR3, as DNA: TGTGCCAGCAGCCAAGAAAGGGGGGAGCTGTTTTTT.

The chain is built from TRBV6-6 and TRBJ2-7; 11 nucleotides line up with TRBD2. The V and J ends lost 6 bases and 5 bases, in that order; junction bases with no gene match: 9. This CDR3 contains 15 residues. Germline CDR1 reads MNHNY; CDR2 reads SVGAGI (reference sequence). This chain's CDR3 is CASSYVLAGANEQYF. CDR3 nucleotides: TGTGCCAGCAGCTACGTACTAGCGGGAGCAAACGAGCAGTACTTC.

The V and J genes are TRBV5-1 and TRBJ1-6, with D uncertain. Per the germline V gene, CDR1 is SGHRS and CDR2 is YFSETQ. V shed 0 bases and J shed 7 bases, with 11 bases lying between them. The CDR3 runs 15 residues. In DNA form, the CDR3 reads TGCGCCAGCAGCTTGGAAGGAGGCCTAAATTCACCCCTCCACTTT. Translated, it gives CASSLEGGLNSPLHF.

This clonotype has a handful of counts. The gene calls are TRBV3-1 and TRBJ2-2; D is uncertain. The CDR3 is made up of 14 amino acids. The germline V gene has CDR1 LGHDT and CDR2 YNNKEL (reference sequence). Trimming cost V 1 base and J 2 bases, with 5 bases left between them. CDR3 DNA sequence: TGTGCCAGCAGCCAAGCGATAAACACCGGGGAGCTGTTTTTT. This gives the protein CASSQAINTGELFF.

This chain connects TRBV4-3 to TRBJ2-7, with D maybe TRBD1 (6 bases). The CDR3 length is 15 residues. Trimming took off 0 bases at V and 0 bases at J, with 9 bases between the two ends. The germline gives CDR1 LGHNA, CDR2 YSLEER. The DNA of the CDR3 is TGCGCCAGCAGCCAAGATGCGGACAGCTCCTACGAGCAGTACTTC. This gives the protein CASSQDADSSYEQYF.

This clonotype occurred a few times. V and J are TRBV7-9 and TRBJ2-5; D gene ambiguous. TRBJ2-1 explains the end of the DNA better; the J call may be wrong. Germline CDR1 SEHNR, CDR2 FQNEAQ (reference sequence). The CDR3 sequence is 11 residues long. The CDR3 DNA follows: TGTGCCAGCAGCCCTCTCTGGGAGCAGTTCTTC. Its protein is CASSPLWEQFF.

In its sample, this clonotype was seen once. The J gene is TRBJ2-7, the V gene TRBV7-9; 8 positions agree with TRBD1. The V gene's germline CDR1 is SEHNR and CDR2 FQNEAQ (reference sequence). CDR3 length equals 16 residues. The V gene end was trimmed by 1 base and the J gene end by 2 bases; junction bases not matched to a gene: 7. CDR3 in amino acids: CASSLDPGQEAYEQYF. The CDR3 DNA reads TGTGCCAGCAGCTTAGACCCGGGACAGGAAGCCTACGAGCAGTACTTC.

This clonotype was observed a handful of times. This could be a read error, since a much larger clone is one nucleotide away. CDR3 in amino acids: CASSWESSYNSPLHF. In nucleotides, the CDR3 is TGTGCCAGCAGTTGGGAGAGCTCCTATAATTCACCCCTCCACTTT. V is TRBV27 and J is TRBJ1-6; D is undetermined. The CDR3 spans 15 residues. V lost 4 bases and J lost 0, with 7 bases in between. In germline, CDR1 is MNHEY, CDR2 SMNVEV (reference sequence).

The V call is TRBV6-5, the J call TRBJ2-5, with D perhaps TRBD1 (6 bases). In germline, CDR1 is MNHEY, CDR2 SVGAGI. V was trimmed by 4 bases and J by 14 bases, leaving 20 bases between them. The CDR3 has 13 residues. The CDR3 bases are TGTGCCAGCAGTTTTCGGATGGGGGCAGATTTTTACTTC. Its protein product is CASSFRMGADFYF.

The V and J genes are TRBV27 and TRBJ2-7; the D gene is possibly TRBD2 (5 bases). With 2 bases removed from V and 2 bases from J, the gap between germline ends came to 16 bases. Per the germline V gene, CDR1 is MNHEY and CDR2 is SMNVEV (reference sequence). The CDR3 totals 16 residues. The CDR3 reads CASSLGPTAGTYEQYF. The CDR3 region has the DNA TGTGCCAGCAGTTTAGGACCGACGGCGGGTACCTACGAGCAGTACTTC.

This clonotype has only a few counts. The CDR3 is CSASIASVGETQYF. In DNA form, the CDR3 reads TGCAGTGCTAGTATTGCGTCAGTTGGGGAGACCCAGTACTTC. This chain links TRBV20-1 with TRBJ2-5, with D unresolved. Trimming stripped 3 bases from V and 5 bases from J, with 16 bases between. The CDR3 consists of 14 residues. CDR1 is DFQATT and CDR2 is SNEGSKA in the germline V gene (reference sequence).